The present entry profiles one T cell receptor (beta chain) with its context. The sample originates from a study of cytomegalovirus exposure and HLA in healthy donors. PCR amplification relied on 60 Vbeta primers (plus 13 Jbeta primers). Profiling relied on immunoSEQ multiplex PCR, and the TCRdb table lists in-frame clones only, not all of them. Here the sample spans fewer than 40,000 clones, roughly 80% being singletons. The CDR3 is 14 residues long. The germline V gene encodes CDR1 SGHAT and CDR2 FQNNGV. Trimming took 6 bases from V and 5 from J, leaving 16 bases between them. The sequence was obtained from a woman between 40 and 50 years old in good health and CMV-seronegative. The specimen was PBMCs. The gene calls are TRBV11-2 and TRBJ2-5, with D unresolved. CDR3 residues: CASSDSGFLETQYF. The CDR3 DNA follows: TGTGCCAGCAGTGACTCCGGGTTTTTGGAGACCCAGTACTTC.